This T cell receptor (beta chain) was observed in a study of T cell repertoires in cytomegalovirus infection. Study-level information: Public TCR beta signature analysis indicated the presence of both CMV infection and matching HLA type.

V shed 5 bases and J 7 bases; nucleotides not matched to a gene: 6. The CDR3 length is 13 residues. Germline V lookup: CDR1 DFQATT, CDR2 SNEGSKA (reference sequence). This clonotype was picked up a small number of times. In TCRdb, the reads were re-called with MiXCR into one record per CDR3 protein. Of 200,000 to 250,000 distinct CDR3 sequences in the sample, about 20% are singletons; the top ten hold around a sixth. The rearrangement uses TRBV20-1 and TRBJ1-2, with 11 bases fitting TRBD1. This receptor was taken from a human donor in good health (CMV status not recorded). Some clones in this sample may be carry-over from other donors' samples. Material: CD8+ T cells from PBMCs. The CDR3 spells CSAHGQGAAGYTF. The CDR3 nucleotides read TGCAGTGCTCACGGACAGGGGGCAGCTGGCTACACCTTC.